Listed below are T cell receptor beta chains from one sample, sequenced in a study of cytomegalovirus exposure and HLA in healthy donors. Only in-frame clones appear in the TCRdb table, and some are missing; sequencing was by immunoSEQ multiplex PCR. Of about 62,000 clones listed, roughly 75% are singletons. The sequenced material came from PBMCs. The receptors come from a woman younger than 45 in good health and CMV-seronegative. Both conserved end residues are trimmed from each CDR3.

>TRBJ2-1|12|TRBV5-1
ASSGGQRFFEQF
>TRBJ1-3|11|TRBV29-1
SVGQGAGNTIY
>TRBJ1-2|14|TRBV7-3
ASSPSTGLLRYGYT
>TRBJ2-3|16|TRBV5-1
ASSLARPSYASGDTQY
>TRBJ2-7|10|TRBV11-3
ASSFRGAQQY
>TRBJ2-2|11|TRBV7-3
ASSFDSRLELF
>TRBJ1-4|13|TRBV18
ASSPLGGTNEKLF
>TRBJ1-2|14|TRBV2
ASSSPSRTANYGYT
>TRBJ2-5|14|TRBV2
ASGRDRGFTGETQY
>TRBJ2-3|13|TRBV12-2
ASRHGTGCLNTQY
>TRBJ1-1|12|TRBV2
ASSFVRENTEAF
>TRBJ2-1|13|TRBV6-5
ASSYSSPRQWEQF
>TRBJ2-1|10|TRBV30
AWSVQPIEQF
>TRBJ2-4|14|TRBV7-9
ASSSLGGAQDDVQY
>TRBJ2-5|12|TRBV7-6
ASSYGTGKETQY
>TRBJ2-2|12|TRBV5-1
ASSLDLNTGELF
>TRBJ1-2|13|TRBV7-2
ASSLMAPGLYGYT
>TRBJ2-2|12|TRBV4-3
ASSQVTGAGELF
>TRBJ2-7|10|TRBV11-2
ASSSRLDEQY
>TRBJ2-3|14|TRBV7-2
ASSSFKGTSVDTQY
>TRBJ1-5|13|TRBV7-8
ASSPSRTAPQPQH
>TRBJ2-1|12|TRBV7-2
ASSLTTAYNEQF
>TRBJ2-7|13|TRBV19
ASRAGLAGVYEQY
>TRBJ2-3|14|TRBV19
ASSSPRTVSTDTQY
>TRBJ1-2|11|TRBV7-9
ASRPGQIYGYT
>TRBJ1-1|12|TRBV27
ASSFNDRDTEAF
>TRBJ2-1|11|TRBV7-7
ASSFATGETQF
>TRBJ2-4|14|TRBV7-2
ASSLGGQGGKNIQY
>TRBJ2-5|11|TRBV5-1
ASSSQGAETQY
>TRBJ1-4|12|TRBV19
ASSIGTANEKLF
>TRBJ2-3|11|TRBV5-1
ASSLGRTDTQY
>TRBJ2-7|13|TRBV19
ASSSLAGALNEQY
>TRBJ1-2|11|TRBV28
ASSTGGRYGYT
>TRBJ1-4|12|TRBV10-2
ASSAGTNYEKLF
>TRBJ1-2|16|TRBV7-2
ASSRGRKFLHTNLGYT
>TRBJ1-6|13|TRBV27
ASSLTGTYNSPLH
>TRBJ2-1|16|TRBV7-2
ASSFTPVVTPGYNEQF
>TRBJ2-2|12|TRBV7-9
ASSAGRDTGELF
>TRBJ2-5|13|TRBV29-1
SVEDVTSGKETQY
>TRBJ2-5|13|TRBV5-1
ASSLELAGAVTQY
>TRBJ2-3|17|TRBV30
AWSVSWLLQGGFTDTQY
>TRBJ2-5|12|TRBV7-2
ASSFRGSRETQY
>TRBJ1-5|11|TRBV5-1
ATSGGDNQPQH
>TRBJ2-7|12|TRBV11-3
ASSLDQDNYEQY
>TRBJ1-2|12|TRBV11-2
ASSLGQGARGYT
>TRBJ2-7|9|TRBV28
ASSFRREQY
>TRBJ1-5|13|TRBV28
ASSFSLGGMEPQH
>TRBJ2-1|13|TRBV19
ASSIRAYSYNEQF
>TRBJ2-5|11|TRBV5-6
ASSLAGGETQY
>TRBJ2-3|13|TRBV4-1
ASSQESGGTDTQY
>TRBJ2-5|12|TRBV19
ASSIGRDQETQY
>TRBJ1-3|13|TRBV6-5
ASSYIGSSGNPIS
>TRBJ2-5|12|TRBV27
ASSLRDKQETQY
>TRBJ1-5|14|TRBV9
ASSVDGHPGNQPQH
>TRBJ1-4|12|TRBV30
AWSPGFNNEKLF
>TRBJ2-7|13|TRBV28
ASSSSRGGHSEQY
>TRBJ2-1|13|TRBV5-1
ASSLVSGGIDEQF
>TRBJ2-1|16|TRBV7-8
ASSLAGDRVTVYNEQF
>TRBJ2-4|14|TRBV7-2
ASSPQGAGVKNIQY
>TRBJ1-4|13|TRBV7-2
ASSYGTGGYEKLF